This T cell receptor beta chain was captured by sequencing in a study of blood T cell repertoires in COVID-19. At the level of the study: In each case, the material was cDNA or gDNA derived from T cells, B-cell-depleted T cells, or PBMCs.

Per the original methods: For nucleated cells, counts were estimated from reference gene primer amplification. Generated by immunoSEQ multiplex PCR, the TCRdb table keeps only in-frame clones and is missing some. The DNA was the basis for D and trimming; V, J and clone size are from that table. The data hold approximately 170,000 clones, with about 88% observed a single time. Recovered Cohort 3 donors showed two negative PCRs, clearance, or symptom resolution. The CDR3 is 14 amino acids. Germline V gene data show CDR1 as MDHEN and CDR2 as SYDVKM. Trimming removed 5 bases from V and 6 bases from J, with 16 bases in between.

The chain recombines TRBV28 with TRBJ1-2; maybe TRBD1 (5 bases). This TCR came from a woman aged 18-29 years who had recovered from COVID-19. The sequenced sample was PBMCs or T cells enriched from blood (not recorded which). DNA of the CDR3: TGTGCCAGCAGTCCCCCGGGTTTGGGGCATGGCTACACCTTC. Amino acids: CASSPPGLGHGYTF.